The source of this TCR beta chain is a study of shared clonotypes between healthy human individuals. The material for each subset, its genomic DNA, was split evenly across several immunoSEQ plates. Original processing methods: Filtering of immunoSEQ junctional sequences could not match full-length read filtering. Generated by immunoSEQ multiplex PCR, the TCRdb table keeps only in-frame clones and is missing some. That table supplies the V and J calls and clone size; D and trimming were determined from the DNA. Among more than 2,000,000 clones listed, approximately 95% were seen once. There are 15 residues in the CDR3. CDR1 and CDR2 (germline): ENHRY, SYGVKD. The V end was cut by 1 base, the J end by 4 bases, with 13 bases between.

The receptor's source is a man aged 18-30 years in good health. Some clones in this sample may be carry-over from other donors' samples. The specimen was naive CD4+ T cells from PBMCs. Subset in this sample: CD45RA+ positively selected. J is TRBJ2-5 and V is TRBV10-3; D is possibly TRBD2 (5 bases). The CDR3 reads CAISEFDGGGETQYF. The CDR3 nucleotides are TGTGCCATCAGTGAGTTTGACGGAGGAGGAGAGACCCAGTACTTC.